Listed below are T cell receptor beta chains from one sample, sequenced in a study of metastatic and nonmetastatic thyroid tumors. TCRdb reprocessed the PCR reads via MiXCR. The data hold 85,000 to 100,000 clones, with more than 9.5% observed a single time. Source material: blood. These receptors were collected from a female donor with papillary thyroid cancer or a benign thyroid nodule (not recorded which). Some clones in this sample may be carry-over from other donors' samples. The conserved cysteine and the conserved F or W are not part of the CDR3 here. Each record gives: V gene, clone size, CDR3 protein. Some rows have no size entry. The others give once, few or many, or a class for an expanded clone.

TRBV20-1	many	SAPTPLTDTQY
TRBV7-7	.	ASRTGDLFMNTEAF
TRBV6-1	many	ASRARGSSYNEQF
TRBV7-9	many	ASRARGADTGELF
TRBV12-3/TRBV12-4	many	ASSPRLAGRTDTQY
TRBV5-5	.	ASSLDRGYGYT
TRBV11-2	many	ASSSPSTPSTDTQY
TRBV20-1	many	SARDPGTQPQH
TRBV6-2/TRBV6-3	many	ASSDRAMNTEAF
TRBV28	few	ANRRQGWREELF
TRBV2	many	ASASTDTQY
TRBV4-1	many	ASSQVPSGSRSYNEQF